These 20 T cell receptor beta chains came from one sample sequenced in a study of cytomegalovirus exposure and HLA in healthy donors. Primers for the PCR totalled 60 Vbeta and 13 Jbeta. Profiling relied on immunoSEQ multiplex PCR, and the TCRdb table lists in-frame clones only, not all of them. The table for this sample gives around 210,000 clones. The sequenced material came from PBMCs. These receptors all come from a girl under 10 years old in good health and CMV-seropositive.

The chain employs TRBV14 and TRBJ1-2; D is uncertain. V gave up 3 bases and J gave up 3 bases, with 11 bases separating them. This CDR3 comprises 14 residues. The germline CDR1 and CDR2 sequences are SGHDN and FVKESK. The CDR3 is CASSQITSDYGYTF. Here the CDR3 DNA reads TGTGCCAGCAGCCAGATCACATCAGACTATGGCTACACCTTC.

The chain combines TRBV27 with TRBJ2-7; TRBD1 matches at 9 bases. In germline, CDR1 is MNHEY, CDR2 SMNVEV (reference sequence). With 4 bases clipped from V and 4 bases from J, the junction kept 8 bases outside the gene matches. The CDR3 consists of 15 residues. The CDR3 spells CASSWTGQGYYEQYF. CDR3 nucleotides: TGTGCCAGCAGTTGGACGGGACAGGGTTATTACGAGCAGTACTTC.

This chain connects TRBV5-6 to TRBJ2-1; 9 bases line up with TRBD2. The CDR3 totals 16 residues. Germline CDR1 is SGHDT and CDR2 is YYEEEE. The junction had 10 bases not matched to a gene; V was cut back by 0 bases and J by 9 bases. The CDR3 DNA reads TGTGCCAGCAGCTTGGCACCCGGCGGGAGGGCCATTGAGCAGTTCTTC. Translated, it gives CASSLAPGGRAIEQFF.

The chain joins TRBV27 to TRBJ1-2; D is undetermined. This CDR3 comprises 15 residues. Germline V gives CDR1 MNHEY, CDR2 SMNVEV (reference sequence). The V end lost 0 bases, the J end lost 5 bases, and 13 bases lay between the germline ends. This chain's CDR3 is CASSLSRLNPYGYTF. CDR3 coding DNA: TGTGCCAGCAGTTTATCGAGACTGAATCCATATGGCTACACCTTC.

The rearrangement links TRBV11-2 to TRBJ1-1; D gene unclear. Per the germline V gene, CDR1 is SGHAT and CDR2 is FQNNGV. This CDR3 comprises 12 residues. Trimming removed 5 bases at V and 4 bases at J, with 8 bases between. CDR3 nucleotide sequence: TGTGCCAGCAGCCTACGAGGCACTGAAGCTTTCTTT. It translates to CASSLRGTEAFF.

This chain links TRBV7-3 with TRBJ2-3, with 12 positions matching TRBD2. There are 18 residues in the CDR3. Looked up from germline, CDR1 is SGHTA and CDR2 is FQGTGA. J lost 7 bases, V lost 5 bases, and 16 bases had no gene match. The DNA for the CDR3 is TGTGCCAGCAGCGCCTCTAGCGGGAGGGCCCTTGGGTCACATACGCAGTATTTT. Translated, it gives CASSASSGRALGSHTQYF.

This chain joins TRBV5-1 and TRBJ2-7; weak D call: TRBD1 (5 bases). This CDR3 has 16 residues. The germline CDR1 and CDR2 sequences are SGHRS and YFSETQ. V was shortened by 2 bases and J by 0 bases, with 15 bases between the two germline ends. The CDR3 region is CASSFPKGHSSYEQYF. Here the CDR3 DNA reads TGCGCCAGCAGCTTTCCAAAGGGGCACAGCTCCTACGAGCAGTACTTC.

This chain connects TRBV21-1 to TRBJ2-5; the table's TRBD1 call for D was not verified on the DNA. TRBV21-1 is a pseudogene segment. The CDR3 runs 16 residues. The CDR3 DNA follows: TGTGCCAGCAGCAAAGAGGGACAACCGTTCGCGGGGACCCAGTACTTC. Encoded protein: CASSKEGQPFAGTQYF.

In the case of this clone: Other nucleotide sequences from this sample produce the same CDR3. The gene calls are TRBV19 and TRBJ1-1, with 8 positions matching TRBD1. Germline V gene data show CDR1 as LNHDA and CDR2 as SQIVND (reference sequence). V lost 8 bases, J lost 5 bases, and 7 bases stayed unmatched. There are 13 residues in the CDR3. The DNA of the CDR3 is TGTGCCAGTCATGGGACAGGAGGGACTGAAGCTTTCTTT. Residues: CASHGTGGTEAFF.

The chain's CDR3 is CASSLRRAGELFF. DNA for the CDR3: TGTGCCAGCAGTTTAAGGAGGGCCGGGGAGCTGTTTTTT. The rearrangement links TRBV27 to TRBJ2-2; D is perhaps TRBD2 (6 bases). The CDR3 has 13 amino acids. Trimming removed 2 bases at V and 6 bases at J, with 7 bases between. CDR1 and CDR2 from the germline V gene are MNHEY and SMNVEV (reference sequence).

The chain uses TRBV7-3 and TRBJ1-2, with D tentatively TRBD1 (5 bases). The CDR3 consists of 15 residues. The germline CDR1 and CDR2 sequences are SGHTA and FQGTGA. With 6 bases removed from V and 1 base from J, the gap between germline ends came to 15 bases. CDR3 coding DNA: TGTGCCAGCAGTTCGGGGGGTATGGATAACTATGGCTACACCTTC. This translates into CASSSGGMDNYGYTF.

CDR3 bases: TGTGCCAGCCGCCAGGGACAGGGAGCGGCCTACGAGCAGTACTTC. Its translation is CASRQGQGAAYEQYF. This rearrangement joins TRBV7-8 to TRBJ2-7; 9 bases line up with TRBD1. There are 15 residues in the CDR3. V shed 8 bases, J shed 2 bases, and the junction held 10 bases outside the gene matches. Germline CDR1 SGHVS, CDR2 FQNEAQ. Drawing the rest from reference TRBV7-8 and TRBJ2-7, the complete variable domain is GAGVSQSPRYKVAKRGQDVALRCDPISGHVSLFWYQQALGQGPEFLTYFQNEAQLDKSGLPSDRFFAERPEGSVSTLKIQRTQQEDSAVYLCASRQGQGAAYEQYFGPGTRLTVT.

The chain carries TRBV28 and TRBJ1-1, with D possibly TRBD1 on 5 matching bases. The ends were cut back, 6 bases at V and 3 bases at J, with 14 bases in the middle. Germline-derived CDR1 and CDR2 are MDHEN and SYDVKM. The length of the CDR3 is 14 residues. CDR3 residues: CASRNQGDHTEAFF. Written as DNA, the CDR3 is TGTGCCAGCAGAAACCAGGGTGATCACACTGAAGCTTTCTTT. Drawing the rest from reference TRBV28 and TRBJ1-1, the complete variable domain is DVKVTQSSRYLVKRTGEKVFLECVQDMDHENMFWYRQDPGLGLRLIYFSYDVKMKEKGDIPEGYSVSREKKERFSLILESASTNQTSMYLCASRNQGDHTEAFFGQGTRLTVV.

This chain connects TRBV12-5 to TRBJ2-5; TRBD2 matches 9 bases. Germline lookup yields CDR1 LGHNT and CDR2 FRNRAP. Trimming removed 6 bases from V and 1 base from J; junction bases left unmatched: 3. The CDR3 has 14 residues. CDR3 DNA sequence: TGTGCTAGTGGACCGGGACTAGCCCAAGAGACCCAGTACTTC. Translation gives CASGPGLAQETQYF.

This chain connects TRBV4-1 to TRBJ2-6; weak D call: TRBD1 (7 bases). V dropped 0 bases and J dropped 5 bases, with 17 bases sitting between them. This CDR3 has 18 residues. Germline V gene sequence: CDR1 MGHRA, CDR2 YSYEKL. The CDR3 sequence: CASSQEEGAGAWANVLTF. CDR3 sequence (DNA): TGCGCCAGCAGCCAAGAGGAGGGGGCAGGGGCTTGGGCCAACGTCCTGACTTTC.

The rearrangement joins TRBV29-1 to TRBJ1-1, with D possibly TRBD1 on 5 matching bases. The CDR3 length is 14 residues. CDR1 is SQVTM and CDR2 is ANQGSEA in the germline V gene. V shed 6 bases and J shed 5 bases, with 19 bases lying between them. In DNA form, the CDR3 reads TGCAGCGTCGCTCACTCAGGGCTCGGGACTGAAGCTTTCTTT. Its protein is CSVAHSGLGTEAFF.

This chain connects TRBV27 to TRBJ2-7; the D gene is possibly TRBD2 (5 bases). The CDR3 length is 15 residues. The germline V gene encodes CDR1 MNHEY and CDR2 SMNVEV (reference sequence). Between the trimmed V and J ends, which lost 6 bases and 5 bases, there was a span of 20 bases. CDR3 nucleotide sequence: TGTGCCAGCAGCCTAACATTTGGCGGGCTACACGAGCAGTACTTC. Residues: CASSLTFGGLHEQYF.

A word on this clone: Relative to the germline gene, one junction end is altered; a read error may explain this. The chain joins TRBV6-1 to TRBJ2-1; 11 nucleotides match TRBD2. CDR3 length: 18 amino acids. CDR1 and CDR2 from the germline V gene are MNHNS and SASEGT. The CDR3 protein is CASSKAPLAGGPYNEQFF. In nucleotides, the CDR3 is TGTGCCAGCAGTAAAGCCCCTTTAGCGGGAGGGCCTTACAATGAGCAGTTCTTC.

The chain recombines TRBV7-2 with TRBJ2-7; 9 bases line up with TRBD2. Germline V gives CDR1 SGHTA, CDR2 FQGNSA. CDR3 length equals 14 residues. Unmatched junction bases numbered 6, after V lost 5 bases and J lost 4 bases. The CDR3 region has the DNA TGTGCCAGCAGCCCGGGACTAGCTCATTACGAGCAGTACTTC. This codes for CASSPGLAHYEQYF.

This chain connects TRBV7-8 to TRBJ2-7; weak D call: TRBD2 (7 bases). In germline, CDR1 is SGHVS, CDR2 FQNEAQ. V was clipped by 7 bases and J by 4 bases, with 23 bases between them. The CDR3 extends over 16 amino acids. The CDR3 protein is CASTSRGASILYEQYF. The CDR3 DNA sequence: TGTGCCAGCACCTCTCGGGGGGCCTCCATACTATACGAGCAGTACTTC.